This T cell receptor (beta chain) was captured by sequencing in a study of CD8 T cells in Susac syndrome. The multiple sclerosis controls consisted of treatment-naive patients with relapsing-remitting disease, either stable or active. Per the germline V gene, CDR1 is LNHDA and CDR2 is SQIVND (reference sequence). The CDR3 runs to 15 residues. The J segment lost 5 bases and the V segment lost 1 base, leaving 5 bases of the junction unmatched. The RNA, 0.5 to 1 ug, was put through reverse transcription using random hexamers. TCRdb reanalysed the immunoSEQ multiplex PCR reads using MiXCR and keeps one entry per CDR3 protein. The data contain approximately 300,000 distinct CDR3 sequences, 85% of them singletons.

This TCR was sampled from a human donor with multiple sclerosis. Sequencing was carried out using CD8+ T cells from PBMCs. The chain links TRBV19 to TRBJ2-1, with 7 bases lining up with TRBD1. CDR3 in DNA: TGTGCCAGTAGTATAGGGGGACAGCCGAACAATGAGCAGTTCTTC. It specifies CASSIGGQPNNEQFF.